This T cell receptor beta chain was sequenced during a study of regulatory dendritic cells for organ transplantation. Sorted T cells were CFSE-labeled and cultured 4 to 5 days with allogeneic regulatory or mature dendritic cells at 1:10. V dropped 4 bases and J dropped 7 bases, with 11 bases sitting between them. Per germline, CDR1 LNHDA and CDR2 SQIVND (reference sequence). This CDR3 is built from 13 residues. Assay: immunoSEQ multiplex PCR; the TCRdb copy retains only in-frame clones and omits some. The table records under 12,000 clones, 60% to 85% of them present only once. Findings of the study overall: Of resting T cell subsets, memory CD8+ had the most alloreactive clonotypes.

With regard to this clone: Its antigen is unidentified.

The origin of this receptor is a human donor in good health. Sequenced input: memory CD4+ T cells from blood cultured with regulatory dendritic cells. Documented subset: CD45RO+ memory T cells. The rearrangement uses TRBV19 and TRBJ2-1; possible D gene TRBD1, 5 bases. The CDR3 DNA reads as TGTGCCAGTAGTAAAGTGGGGCGGAATGAGCAGTTCTTC. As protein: CASSKVGRNEQFF.